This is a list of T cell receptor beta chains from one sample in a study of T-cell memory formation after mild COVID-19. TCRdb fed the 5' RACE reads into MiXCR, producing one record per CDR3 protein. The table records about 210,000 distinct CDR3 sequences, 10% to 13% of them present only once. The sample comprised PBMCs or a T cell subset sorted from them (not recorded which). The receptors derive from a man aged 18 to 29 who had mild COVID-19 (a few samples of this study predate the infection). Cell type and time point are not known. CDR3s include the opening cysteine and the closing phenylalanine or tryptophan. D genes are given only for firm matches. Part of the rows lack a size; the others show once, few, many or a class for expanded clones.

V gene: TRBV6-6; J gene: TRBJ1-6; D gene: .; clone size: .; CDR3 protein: CASSYSAEKSSIRNSPLHF; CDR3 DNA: TGTGCCAGCAGTTACTCGGCCGAAAAGAGCTCGATTCGTAATTCACCCCTCCACTTT
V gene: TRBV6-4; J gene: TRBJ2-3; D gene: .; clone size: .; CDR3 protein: CASSVRGTPYTDTQYF; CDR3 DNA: TGTGCCAGCAGTGTCAGAGGGACCCCGTACACAGATACGCAGTATTTT
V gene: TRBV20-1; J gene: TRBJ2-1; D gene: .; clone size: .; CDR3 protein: CSAPTDFYNEQFF; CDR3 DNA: TGCAGTGCTCCGACAGATTTTTACAATGAGCAGTTCTTC
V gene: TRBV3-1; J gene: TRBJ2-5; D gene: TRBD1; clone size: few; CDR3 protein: CASSQERRQGATQYF; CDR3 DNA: TGTGCCAGCAGCCAAGAGCGCAGACAGGGGGCGACCCAGTACTTC
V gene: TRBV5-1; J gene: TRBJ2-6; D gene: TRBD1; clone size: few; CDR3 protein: CASSGQASLSGANVLTF; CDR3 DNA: TGCGCCAGCAGTGGACAGGCGTCGCTCTCTGGGGCCAACGTCCTGACTTTC
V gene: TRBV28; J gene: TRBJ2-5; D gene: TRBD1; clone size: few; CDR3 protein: CASSQGDVQETQYF; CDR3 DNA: TGTGCCAGCAGTCAGGGGGACGTACAAGAGACCCAGTACTTC
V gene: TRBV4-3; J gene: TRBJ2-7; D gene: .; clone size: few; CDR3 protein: CASSQDLRYSIYEQYF; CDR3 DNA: TGCGCCAGCAGCCAAGATCTTAGGTACAGTATCTACGAGCAGTACTTC
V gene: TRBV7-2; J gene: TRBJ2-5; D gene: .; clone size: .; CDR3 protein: CASSQYVQETQYF; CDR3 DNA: TGTGCCAGCAGCCAATACGTCCAAGAGACCCAGTACTTC
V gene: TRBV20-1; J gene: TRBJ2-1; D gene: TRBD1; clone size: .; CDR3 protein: CSARGDRDNEQFF; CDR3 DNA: TGCAGTGCTAGAGGGGACAGGGACAATGAGCAGTTCTTC
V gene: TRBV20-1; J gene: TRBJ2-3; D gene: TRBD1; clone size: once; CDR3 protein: CSASDRGAADTQYF; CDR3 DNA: TGCAGTGCTTCGGACAGGGGCGCCGCAGATACGCAGTATTTT
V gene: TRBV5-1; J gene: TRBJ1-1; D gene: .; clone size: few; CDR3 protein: CASSFFREGTEAFF; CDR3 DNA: TGCGCCAGCAGCTTCTTCAGGGAGGGCACTGAAGCTTTCTTT
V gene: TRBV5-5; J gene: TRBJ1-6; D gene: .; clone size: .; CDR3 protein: CASSLAQGDSPLHF; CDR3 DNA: TGTGCCAGCAGCTTAGCACAGGGTGATTCACCCCTCCACTTT
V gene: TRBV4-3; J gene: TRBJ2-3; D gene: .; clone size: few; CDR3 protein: CASSQTSADTQYF; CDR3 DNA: TGCGCCAGCAGCCAAACTAGTGCCGATACGCAGTATTTT
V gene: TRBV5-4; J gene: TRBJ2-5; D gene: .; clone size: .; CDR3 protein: CASSLGLASQETQYF; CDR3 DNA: TGTGCCAGCAGCTTGGGGTTAGCCTCCCAAGAGACCCAGTACTTC
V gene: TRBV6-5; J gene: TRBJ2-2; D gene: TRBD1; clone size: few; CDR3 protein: CASSGRDRAPGELFF; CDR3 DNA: TGTGCCAGCAGTGGCCGGGACAGGGCTCCCGGGGAGCTGTTTTTT
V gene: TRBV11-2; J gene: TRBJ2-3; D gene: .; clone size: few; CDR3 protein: CASIQGPMRDTQYF; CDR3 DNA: TGTGCCAGCATACAGGGTCCGATGAGGGATACGCAGTATTTT
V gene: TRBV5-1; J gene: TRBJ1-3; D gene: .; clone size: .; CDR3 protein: CASSGQGTAGNTIYF; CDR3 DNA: TGCGCCAGCAGCGGGCAGGGTACAGCTGGAAACACCATATATTTT
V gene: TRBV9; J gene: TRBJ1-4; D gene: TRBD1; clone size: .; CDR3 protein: CASSGQGAGEKLFF; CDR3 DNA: TGTGCCAGCAGCGGACAGGGGGCCGGTGAAAAACTGTTTTTT
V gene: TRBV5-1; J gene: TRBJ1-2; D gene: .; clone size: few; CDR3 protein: CASSFGGLIGNGYTF; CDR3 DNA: TGCGCCAGCAGCTTTGGGGGGCTGATCGGAAATGGCTACACCTTC
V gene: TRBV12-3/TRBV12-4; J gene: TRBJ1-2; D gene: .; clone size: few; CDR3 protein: CASSPRGGVGNYGYTF; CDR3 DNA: TGTGCCAGCAGTCCTCGGGGTGGGGTTGGGAACTATGGCTACACCTTC
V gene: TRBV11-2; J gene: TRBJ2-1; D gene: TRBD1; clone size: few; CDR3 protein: CASSHGTGGRLSYNEQFF; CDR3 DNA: TGTGCCAGCAGCCACGGGACAGGGGGACGCCTCTCCTACAATGAGCAGTTCTTC
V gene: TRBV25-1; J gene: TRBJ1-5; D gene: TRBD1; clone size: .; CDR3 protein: CASSAGQGPNQPQHF; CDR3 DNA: TGTGCCAGCAGTGCAGGACAGGGGCCCAATCAGCCCCAGCATTTT
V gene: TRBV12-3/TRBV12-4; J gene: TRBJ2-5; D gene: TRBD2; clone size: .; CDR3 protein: CASSFSGGALVETQYF; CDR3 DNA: TGTGCCAGCAGTTTTAGCGGGGGGGCTTTGGTGGAGACCCAGTACTTC
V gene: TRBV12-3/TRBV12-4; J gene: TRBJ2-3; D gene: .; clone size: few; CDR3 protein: CASSHTSLGDTQYF; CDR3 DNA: TGTGCCAGCAGTCACACCTCACTCGGGGATACGCAGTATTTT
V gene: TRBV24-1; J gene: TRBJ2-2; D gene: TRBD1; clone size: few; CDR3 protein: CATSDTRQGPSTGELFF; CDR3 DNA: TGTGCCACCAGTGACACTCGACAGGGACCGTCTACCGGGGAGCTGTTTTTT
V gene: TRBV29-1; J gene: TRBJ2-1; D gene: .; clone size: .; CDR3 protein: CSVRPSTDNEQFF; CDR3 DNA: TGCAGCGTTCGGCCTAGCACTGACAATGAGCAGTTCTTC
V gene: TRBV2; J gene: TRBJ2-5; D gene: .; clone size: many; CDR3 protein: CASSPGTYQETQYF; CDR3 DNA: TGTGCCAGCAGTCCCGGGACGTACCAAGAGACCCAGTACTTC
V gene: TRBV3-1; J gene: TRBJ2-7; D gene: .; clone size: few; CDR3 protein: CASSRTVSEQYF; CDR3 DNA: TGTGCCAGCAGCAGGACAGTATCCGAGCAGTACTTC
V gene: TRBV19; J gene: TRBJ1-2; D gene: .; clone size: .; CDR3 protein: CASSIVQRGSGYTF; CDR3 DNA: TGTGCCAGTAGTATCGTCCAAAGGGGGTCTGGCTACACCTTC
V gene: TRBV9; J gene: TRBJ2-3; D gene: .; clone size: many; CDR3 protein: CASGPLADIPDTQYF; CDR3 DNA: TGTGCCAGCGGTCCCCTAGCTGACATCCCAGATACGCAGTATTTT
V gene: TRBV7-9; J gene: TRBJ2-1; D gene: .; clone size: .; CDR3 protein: CASSSGGPRSYNEQFF; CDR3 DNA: TGTGCCAGCAGCTCCGGCGGACCGCGCTCCTACAATGAGCAGTTCTTC
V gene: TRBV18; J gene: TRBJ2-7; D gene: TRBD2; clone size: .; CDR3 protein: CASSSGLAGSSYEQYF; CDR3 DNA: TGTGCCAGCTCAAGCGGACTAGCGGGGAGTTCCTACGAGCAGTACTTC
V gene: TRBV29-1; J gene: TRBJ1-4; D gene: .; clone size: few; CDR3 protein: CSVGTGGNEKLFF; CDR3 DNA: TGCAGCGTTGGAACAGGCGGAAATGAAAAACTGTTTTTT
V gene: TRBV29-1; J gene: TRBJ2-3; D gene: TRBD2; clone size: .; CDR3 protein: CSVGLAGTDTQYF; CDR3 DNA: TGCAGCGTAGGACTAGCGGGCACAGATACGCAGTATTTT
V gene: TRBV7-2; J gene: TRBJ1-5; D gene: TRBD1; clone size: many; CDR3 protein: CASSLGHRGLGQPQHF; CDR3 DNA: TGTGCCAGCAGCTTAGGGCACAGGGGGCTAGGTCAGCCCCAGCATTTT
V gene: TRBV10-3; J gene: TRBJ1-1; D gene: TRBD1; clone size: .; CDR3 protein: CAIRSDRGPFLNTEAFF; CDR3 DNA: TGTGCCATCAGATCTGACAGGGGCCCTTTTCTGAACACTGAAGCTTTCTTT
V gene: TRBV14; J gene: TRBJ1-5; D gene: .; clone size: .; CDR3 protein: CASSPAGANQPQHF; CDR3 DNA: TGTGCCAGCAGCCCCGCCGGGGCAAATCAGCCCCAGCATTTT
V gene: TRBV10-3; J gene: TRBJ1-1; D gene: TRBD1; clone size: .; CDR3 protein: CAVGQGQATEAFF; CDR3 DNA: TGTGCCGTGGGACAGGGGCAGGCCACTGAAGCTTTCTTT
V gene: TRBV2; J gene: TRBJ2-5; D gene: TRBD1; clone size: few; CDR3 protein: CASSNRDRGVETQYF; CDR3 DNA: TGTGCCAGCAGTAACCGGGACAGGGGGGTTGAGACCCAGTACTTC
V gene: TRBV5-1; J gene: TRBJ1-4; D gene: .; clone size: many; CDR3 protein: CASSPEVRTEKLFF; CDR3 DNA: TGCGCCAGCAGCCCGGAAGTGCGTACTGAAAAACTGTTTTTT
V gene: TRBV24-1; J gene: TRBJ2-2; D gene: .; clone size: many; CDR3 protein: CATSDLGGTPKSTGELFF; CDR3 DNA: TGTGCCACCAGTGATTTGGGGGGGACACCCAAATCCACCGGGGAGCTGTTTTTT
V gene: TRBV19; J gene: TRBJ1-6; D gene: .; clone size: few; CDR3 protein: CASSIDWATGVLHF; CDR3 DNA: TGTGCCAGTAGTATAGATTGGGCCACGGGAGTCCTCCACTTT
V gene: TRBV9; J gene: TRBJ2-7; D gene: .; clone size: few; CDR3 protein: CASSVAGTSSYEQYF; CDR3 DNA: TGTGCCAGCAGCGTGGCTGGGACGAGCTCCTACGAGCAGTACTTC
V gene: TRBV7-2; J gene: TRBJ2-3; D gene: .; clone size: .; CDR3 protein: CASSLTGREDTQYF; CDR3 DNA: TGTGCCAGCAGCTTGACAGGGCGGGAAGATACGCAGTATTTT